Listed here are 28 T cell receptor beta chains from one sample, sequenced in a study of T cells in Graves' hyperthyroidism and ophthalmopathy. Template material for amplifying TCR beta CDR3 regions consisted of RNA transcripts. When the TCR CDR3 underwent first-round RT-PCR, the HTBI primer set was used. Via MiXCR, TCRdb re-called the multiplex PCR reads, giving one row per CDR3 protein. The sample has about 640,000 distinct CDR3 sequences, more than 20% seen once; the top ten hold roughly 30%. Sequenced input: blood. The receptors derive from a man aged 30 to 39 with Graves' ophthalmopathy.

This clonotype was seen ten or more times. The V and J genes are TRBV6-2 or TRBV6-3 and TRBJ1-2, with D unclear. Germline V gene data show CDR1 as MNHEY and CDR2 as SVGEGT. CDR3 size: 13 residues. Between the trimmed V and J ends, which lost 8 bases and 0 bases, there was a span of 10 bases. CDR3 loop: CASRAGSNYGYTF. The CDR3 coding sequence is TGTGCCAGCCGGGCCGGATCTAACTATGGCTACACCTTC.

The chain links TRBV4-1 to TRBJ1-2, with TRBD1 as a possible D gene (6 bases). Germline CDR1 and CDR2: MGHRA and YSYEKL. V was pared by 0 bases and J by 7 bases, with 9 bases between. The length of the CDR3 is 13 residues. CDR3 sequence (DNA): TGCGCCAGCAGCCAAGATAGGGGGAGTGGCTACACCTTC. It is translated as CASSQDRGSGYTF.

The chain joins TRBV20-1 to TRBJ2-1, with TRBD2 matching over 8 bases. Germline loops: CDR1 DFQATT, CDR2 SNEGSKA (reference sequence). V lost 6 bases, J lost 10 bases, and 23 bases stayed unmatched. CDR3 length: 17 amino acids. The chain's CDR3 is CSAQSAEGGRPREEQFF. The CDR3 DNA is TGCAGTGCCCAATCAGCAGAGGGCGGGAGGCCCAGAGAGGAGCAGTTCTTC.

Only a few counts were recorded for this clonotype. This CDR3 is CASSQDRSSGNQPQHF. The CDR3 region has the DNA TGTGCCAGCAGCCAAGATCGTAGTTCGGGCAATCAGCCCCAGCATTTT. V and J are TRBV4-2 and TRBJ1-5; D ambiguous. Per germline, CDR1 LGHNA and CDR2 YNFKEQ. The length of the CDR3 is 16 residues. V lost 0 bases to trimming and J lost 2 bases, with 11 bases between them.

This clonotype appeared many times. The V call is TRBV2, the J call TRBJ2-1; TRBD2 matches 8 bases. The V gene end was trimmed by 4 bases and the J gene end by 0 bases; junction bases not matched to a gene: 11. Germline values: CDR1 SNHLY, CDR2 FYNNEI. The CDR3 covers 18 residues. This CDR3 reads CASSVDAGGLSSYNEQFF. CDR3 DNA sequence: TGTGCCAGCAGTGTTGACGCGGGAGGCCTGAGCTCCTACAATGAGCAGTTCTTC.

Ten or more counts support this clonotype. This chain links TRBV20-1 with TRBJ1-5; TRBD1 matches at 12 bases. This CDR3 spans 15 amino acids. Germline loops: CDR1 DFQATT, CDR2 SNEGSKA (reference sequence). The trim removed 6 bases at V and 3 bases at J, leaving 6 bases unmatched. The CDR3 DNA is TGCAGTGCCACCGGGACAGGGGGCTACAATCAGCCCCAGCATTTT. Protein product: CSATGTGGYNQPQHF.

This clonotype was recorded at least ten times. The chain combines TRBV6-2 or TRBV6-3 with TRBJ1-1, with D unresolved. Germline CDR1 is MNHEY and CDR2 is SVGEGT. The CDR3 runs 13 residues. V dropped 2 bases and J dropped 8 bases, with 12 bases sitting between them. The CDR3 coding sequence is TGTGCCAGCAGTTACAGGGCGACCCCCGAAGCTTTCTTT. It specifies CASSYRATPEAFF.

This clonotype was observed a handful of times. The J gene is TRBJ2-3, the V gene TRBV7-8, with 15 bases lining up with TRBD2. CDR3 size: 19 residues. CDR1 is SGHVS and CDR2 is FQNEAQ in the germline V gene. The trim removed 4 bases at V and 2 bases at J, leaving 10 bases unmatched. The DNA of the CDR3 is TGTGCCAGCAGCTCGGGACTAGCGGGAGGCCCCCTTAACACAGATACGCAGTATTTT. This codes for CASSSGLAGGPLNTDTQYF.

The chain combines TRBV7-9 with TRBJ2-7; 13 nucleotides align to TRBD2. The junction had 17 bases not matched to a gene; V was cut back by 5 bases and J by 1 base. CDR3 length: 20 amino acids. Germline V gene lookup returns CDR1 SEHNR and CDR2 FQNEAQ (reference sequence). CDR3 residues: CASSLLGTSGDSGRSYEQYF. CDR3 DNA: TGTGCCAGCAGCCTCCTCGGGACTAGCGGGGACTCAGGGCGTTCCTACGAGCAGTACTTC.

This clonotype was found a few times. This chain uses TRBV25-1 with TRBJ2-5, with D possibly being TRBD2 (7 bases). This CDR3 contains 16 residues. CDR1 MGHDK and CDR2 SYGVNS come from the germline V gene. The V gene lost 6 bases and the J gene lost 4 bases, with 21 bases spanning the gap. The CDR3, as DNA: TGTGCCAGCAGGGGAGGCAGGGGAGGGGGTGTAGAGACCCAGTACTTC. Amino acids: CASRGGRGGGVETQYF.

The chain carries TRBV10-2 and TRBJ2-5; TRBD2 matches 7 bases. Trimming removed 0 bases from V and 2 bases from J; junction bases left unmatched: 6. In germline, CDR1 is WSHSY, CDR2 SAAADI. This CDR3 region has 16 residues. In DNA, the CDR3 is TGCGCCAGCAGTGAGTCGCGGGAGCTTTCTCAAGAGACCCAGTACTTC. As protein: CASSESRELSQETQYF.

V usage is TRBV20-1 and J usage is TRBJ2-2, with D perhaps matching TRBD1 or TRBD2 (5 bases each). The CDR3 is 14 residues long. Germline lookup yields CDR1 DFQATT and CDR2 SNEGSKA (reference sequence). V was clipped by 3 bases and J by 2 bases, with 10 bases between them. In DNA form, the CDR3 reads TGCAGTGCTAGGGGGACGAGAAACACCGGGGAGCTGTTTTTT. Residues: CSARGTRNTGELFF.

This clonotype was counted only a few times. The genes are TRBV30 and TRBJ2-1; 7 nucleotides match TRBD1. The CDR3 contains 16 residues. Looked up from germline, CDR1 is GTSNPN and CDR2 is SVGIG (reference sequence). J was trimmed by 4 bases and V by 3 bases; bases with no gene match: 12. CDR3 coding DNA: TGTGCCTGGAGAATAGGTTCCGGGACAGTGTACAATGAGCAGTTCTTC. Amino acids: CAWRIGSGTVYNEQFF.

This clonotype was found many times. In DNA, the CDR3 is TGCGCCAGCAGCCCCTCCGGGACAGGGGGGCGAAAACTGTTTTTT. It encodes CASSPSGTGGRKLFF. The chain combines TRBV5-1 with TRBJ1-4; 11 nucleotides agree with TRBD1. V shed 4 bases, J shed 10 bases, and the junction held 9 bases outside the gene matches. CDR3 length: 15 amino acids. Germline V CDR1 and CDR2: SGHRS, YFSETQ.

Only a few counts were recorded for this clonotype. V and J are TRBV7-8 and TRBJ2-5, with D perhaps matching TRBD1 or TRBD2 (5 bases each). Germline V CDR1 and CDR2: SGHVS, FQNEAQ. The germline V and J ends were trimmed by 1 base and 2 bases, with 11 bases remaining between them. The CDR3 spans 15 residues. CDR3 DNA sequence: TGTGCCAGCAGCTTAGTACCCGGGACGCAAGAGACCCAGTACTTC. Its protein product is CASSLVPGTQETQYF.

The rearrangement links TRBV6-1 to TRBJ1-5; D is perhaps TRBD1 (6 bases). Trimming removed 6 bases at V and 1 base at J, with 10 bases between. The germline CDR1 and CDR2 sequences are MNHNS and SASEGT. The CDR3 sequence is 14 residues long. CDR3: CASRGDKSNQPQHF. DNA for the CDR3: TGTGCCAGCAGAGGGGACAAGAGCAATCAGCCCCAGCATTTT.

The chain recombines TRBV15 with TRBJ1-1, with a weak D call TRBD1 (6 bases). V lost 0 bases, J lost 7 bases, and 9 bases lay in between. This CDR3 spans 13 amino acids. Germline V CDR1 and CDR2: LNHNV, YYDKDF (reference sequence). The CDR3 nucleotides are TGTGCCACCAGCAGAGATAGGGGGGTTGAAGCTTTCTTT. It codes for CATSRDRGVEAFF.

The rearrangement links TRBV7-9 to TRBJ2-3; D is perhaps TRBD1 (7 bases). Per the germline V gene, CDR1 is SEHNR and CDR2 is FQNEAQ (reference sequence). V was shortened by 4 bases and J by 8 bases, with 19 bases between the two germline ends. The length of the CDR3 is 15 residues. The CDR3 DNA follows: TGTGCCAGCAGCTCAGGGGGGAACTGGGCAGGTACGCAGTATTTT. Translated, it gives CASSSGGNWAGTQYF.

The chain joins TRBV11-3 to TRBJ2-1, with 7 bases fitting TRBD2. After removal of 3 bases from V and 7 bases from J, the junction contained 3 bases not matched to a gene. CDR1 and CDR2 from the germline V gene are SGHNT and YENEEA. CDR3 length: 13 residues. The CDR3 loop reads CASSLRLANEQFF. The CDR3 nucleotides are TGTGCCAGCAGCTTGAGACTAGCAAATGAGCAGTTCTTC.

This clonotype was seen only a few times. J is TRBJ2-2 and V is TRBV6-1; 9 nucleotides align to TRBD2. V gave up 0 bases and J gave up 7 bases; unmatched junction bases: 9. The CDR3 contains 17 residues. Germline lookup yields CDR1 MNHNS and CDR2 SASEGT. CDR3 sequence reads: CASSEAQLAGRHGELFF. CDR3 in DNA: TGTGCCAGCAGTGAAGCGCAACTAGCGGGTCGACACGGGGAGCTGTTTTTT.

The chain carries TRBV27 and TRBJ1-2; D gene uncertain. The CDR3 has 13 residues. V was clipped by 2 bases and J by 8 bases, with 12 bases between them. CDR1 MNHEY and CDR2 SMNVEV come from the germline V gene (reference sequence). The CDR3 DNA follows: TGTGCCAGCAGTTTAACACCCTTGACGGGCTACACCTTC. It translates to CASSLTPLTGYTF.

This clonotype was detected many times. Written as DNA, the CDR3 is TGTGCCAGCAGCTCTAGCGGCTACGAGCAGTACTTC. Translating it yields CASSSSGYEQYF. The V gene is TRBV7-9, the J gene TRBJ2-7; 7 bases match TRBD2. Losses at the gene ends were 4 bases for V and 3 bases for J; bases not matched to a gene: 0. Germline V gene lookup returns CDR1 SEHNR and CDR2 FQNEAQ (reference sequence). The CDR3 contains 12 residues.

This clonotype was seen a handful of times. J is TRBJ1-4 and V is TRBV10-2; 7 nucleotides line up with TRBD1. V was pared by 7 bases and J by 8 bases, with 10 bases of the junction left unmatched. The CDR3 runs to 14 residues. The germline V gene encodes CDR1 WSHSY and CDR2 SAAADI. CDR3: CASNPQGSGEKLFF. CDR3 coding DNA: TGCGCCAGCAACCCACAGGGGAGTGGGGAAAAACTGTTTTTT.

This chain connects TRBV2 to TRBJ2-4; 10 bases agree with TRBD2. With V trimmed by 3 bases and J by 7 bases, 6 bases remained unmatched. The CDR3 spans 15 residues. CDR1 is SNHLY, CDR2 FYNNEI, per germline. CDR3 residues: CASSDASGSFNIQYF. CDR3 nucleotides: TGTGCCAGCAGTGATGCTAGCGGGAGCTTCAACATTCAGTACTTC.

The table lists this clonotype with many counts. The chain joins TRBV2 to TRBJ1-2; TRBD1 might be the D (5 bases). V lost 4 bases to trimming and J lost 8 bases, with 11 bases between them. The CDR3 runs to 12 residues. Germline V gene sequence: CDR1 SNHLY, CDR2 FYNNEI. The CDR3 region is CASSVTGGGYTF. The CDR3 nucleotides read TGTGCCAGCAGTGTAACAGGCGGGGGCTACACCTTC.

The V gene is TRBV20-1, the J gene TRBJ2-6; D is possibly TRBD1 (5 bases). The CDR3 extends over 17 amino acids. V shed 4 bases and J shed 0 bases, with 16 bases lying between them. Germline lookup yields CDR1 DFQATT and CDR2 SNEGSKA (reference sequence). The CDR3 region has the DNA TGCAGTGCTACCGACAGAGTATATGGCTCTGGGGCCAACGTCCTGACTTTC. As protein: CSATDRVYGSGANVLTF.

This clonotype was observed many times. The V gene is TRBV20-1, the J gene TRBJ1-2; a weak D match, TRBD1 (5 bases). The CDR3 consists of 14 residues. Trimming pared 3 bases from V and 1 base from J, leaving 12 bases between. CDR1 is DFQATT, CDR2 SNEGSKA, per germline (reference sequence). CDR3 nucleotides: TGCAGTGCTAGTCCAGGGATAGTTAACTATGGCTACACCTTC. Protein product: CSASPGIVNYGYTF.

This clonotype was counted only a few times. At one end the junction does not follow the germline gene, possibly because of a read error. The chain couples TRBV5-1 to TRBJ2-1; 7 nucleotides match TRBD2. CDR1 SGHRS and CDR2 YFSETQ come from the germline V gene. The CDR3 contains 16 residues. CDR3 coding DNA: TGCGCCAGCAGCTTGGGGAAGGGGACTATCAACAATGAGCGGTTCTTC. Translation: CASSLGKGTINNERFF.